The 32 T cell receptor beta chains below come from one sample, sequenced in a study of CD8 T cells in ankylosing spondylitis. TCRdb re-called the 5' RACE reads through MiXCR, storing one row per CDR3 protein. The sample has roughly 180,000 distinct CDR3 sequences, under 15% seen once; the top ten hold approximately 11%. The sequenced sample consisted of blood, either unsorted or a sorted T cell fraction (not recorded which). These receptors came from a female donor with ankylosing spondylitis or in good health (not recorded which).

To note about this clonotype: A read error may account for a junction end that differs from germline. The chain's CDR3 is CASSEVGGVSYGQYF. CDR3 bases: TGTGCCAGCAGTGAAGTCGGGGGGGTCAGCTACGGGCAGTACTTC. This chain uses TRBV6-1 with TRBJ2-7; 8 bases are shared with TRBD2. CDR1 is MNHNS and CDR2 is SASEGT in the germline V gene. The CDR3 length is 15 residues.

This clonotype occurred a few times. This chain joins TRBV7-2 and TRBJ2-7; TRBD2 might be the D (6 bases). CDR1 and CDR2 from the germline V gene are SGHTA and FQGNSA. Between the trimmed V and J ends, which lost 0 bases and 0 bases, there was a span of 15 bases. The CDR3 runs 17 residues. The CDR3 region is CASSLAPAGPPSYEQYF. In DNA form, the CDR3 reads TGTGCCAGCAGCTTAGCGCCAGCGGGCCCCCCCTCCTACGAGCAGTACTTC. The full variable domain, its missing parts supplied by reference TRBV7-2 and TRBJ2-7, is GAGVSQSPSNKVTEKGKDVELRCDPISGHTALYWYRQSLGQGLEFLIYFQGNSAPDKSGLPSDRFSAERTGGSVSTLTIQRTQQEDSAVYLCASSLAPAGPPSYEQYFGPGTRLTVT.

This clonotype showed up just a few times. The V and J genes are TRBV7-9 and TRBJ1-1; 10 bases are a match to TRBD1. CDR1 is SEHNR, CDR2 FQNEAQ, per germline (reference sequence). Trimming took 6 bases from V and 8 from J; bases not matched to a gene: 3. CDR3 length: 12 residues. CDR3 bases: TGTGCCAGCAGACAGGGACAGGGGGAAGCTTTCTTT. Its translation: CASRQGQGEAFF.

V is TRBV5-1 and J is TRBJ2-7, with TRBD2 matching 10 bases. The junction had 18 bases not matched to a gene; V was cut back by 2 bases and J by 4 bases. CDR1 is SGHRS, CDR2 YFSETQ, per germline. The length of the CDR3 is 19 residues. For the CDR3, the DNA is TGCGCCAGCAGCTTCCACACTAGCGGGAACACCGTTGGCGTGTACGAGCAGTACTTC. Amino acids: CASSFHTSGNTVGVYEQYF.

This clonotype appeared many times. The chain joins TRBV12-3 or TRBV12-4 to TRBJ2-3; D may match TRBD1 or TRBD2 (5 bases each). V lost 6 bases to trimming and J lost 7 bases, with 23 bases between them. The CDR3 is made up of 16 amino acids. CDR3 residues: CASSLEILGTPYTQYF. CDR3 DNA: TGTGCCAGCAGCCTAGAGATCCTTGGGACCCCATATACGCAGTATTTT.

This chain connects TRBV6-1 to TRBJ1-5; 9 nucleotides agree with TRBD1. The CDR3 covers 15 residues. The germline V gene encodes CDR1 MNHNS and CDR2 SASEGT. The V and J ends lost 6 bases and 1 base, in that order; junction bases with no gene match: 4. CDR3 nucleotides: TGTGCCAGCAGACAGACAGGGGGAAGCAATCAGCCCCAGCATTTT. Amino acids: CASRQTGGSNQPQHF.

Comment on this clonotype: This clone may be a read error of a much larger clone one base away. V and J are TRBV28 and TRBJ1-4; a possible D gene is TRBD1 (5 bases). Germline CDR1 MDHEN, CDR2 SYDVKM. The CDR3 loop spans 14 amino acids. The CDR3 region is CTSCKPSQGEKLFF. CDR3 nucleotide sequence: TGTACCAGCTGCAAGCCCAGCCAGGGAGAAAAACTGTTTTTT.

This clonotype was seen ten or more times. The chain links TRBV5-5 to TRBJ1-1; possible D gene TRBD1, 5 bases. The CDR3 runs 17 residues. Trimming cost V 1 base and J 0 bases, with 16 bases left between them. Germline assignment: CDR1 SGHKS and CDR2 YYEKEE (reference sequence). The CDR3 here is CASSLNPLGAMNTEAFF. The CDR3 nucleotides are TGTGCCAGCAGCTTGAACCCTTTAGGGGCAATGAACACTGAAGCTTTCTTT.

CDR3 DNA sequence: TGTGCCAGCAGCTCCCGGGACCATGCGTCAGATACGCAGTATTTT. It yields the protein CASSSRDHASDTQYF. The chain employs TRBV7-9 and TRBJ2-3; tentatively, D is TRBD1 or TRBD2 (5 bases each). The ends were cut back, 4 bases at V and 4 bases at J, with 15 bases in the middle. Germline CDR1 and CDR2: SEHNR and FQNEAQ (reference sequence). There are 15 residues in the CDR3.

This chain links TRBV19 with TRBJ2-7; D ambiguous. This CDR3 region has 16 residues. Germline-derived CDR1 and CDR2 are LNHDA and SQIVND (reference sequence). V was shortened by 3 bases and J by 6 bases, with 21 bases between the two germline ends. DNA for the CDR3: TGTGCCAGTAGTATCGCGGTCTTGCAGCCCCATGCCGAGCAGTACTTC. Encoded protein: CASSIAVLQPHAEQYF.

The gene calls are TRBV15 and TRBJ1-4, with 8 positions matching TRBD1. CDR3 size: 15 residues. Germline CDR1 and CDR2: LNHNV and YYDKDF (reference sequence). V shed 6 bases and J 8 bases; nucleotides not matched to a gene: 11. The chain's CDR3 is CATSHRAGGQEKLFF. CDR3 coding DNA: TGTGCCACCAGTCATAGGGCAGGGGGCCAGGAAAAACTGTTTTTT.

This clonotype was counted at least ten times. This chain connects TRBV6-2 or TRBV6-3 to TRBJ2-1; 10 positions match TRBD2. Trimming removed 2 bases from V and 6 bases from J; junction bases left unmatched: 10. Germline-derived CDR1 and CDR2 are MNHEY and SVGEGT. CDR3 size: 17 residues. The chain's CDR3 is CASSYGLAGGWGNEQFF. CDR3 sequence (DNA): TGTGCCAGCAGTTACGGATTAGCGGGAGGTTGGGGCAATGAGCAGTTCTTC.

This clonotype was observed at least ten times. The V gene is TRBV28, the J gene TRBJ1-2; D gene ambiguous. The CDR3 runs 15 residues. The ends were cut back, 5 bases at V and 0 bases at J, with 13 bases in the middle. In germline, CDR1 is MDHEN, CDR2 SYDVKM. The CDR3 reads CASSIFTLANYGYTF. The CDR3 DNA reads as TGTGCCAGCAGTATATTTACTTTAGCTAACTATGGCTACACCTTC.

The rearrangement joins TRBV5-1 to TRBJ1-2; D perhaps matches TRBD1 (5 bases). This CDR3 region has 13 residues. V lost 4 bases to trimming and J lost 7 bases, with 14 bases between them. CDR1 SGHRS and CDR2 YFSETQ come from the germline V gene. In DNA form, the CDR3 reads TGCGCCAGCAGCGGGACCCAAGCGGCTGGCTACACCTTC. It yields the protein CASSGTQAAGYTF. Variable domain in full (rest from reference TRBV5-1 and TRBJ1-2): KAGVTQTPRYLIKTRGQQVTLSCSPISGHRSVSWYQQTPGQGLQFLFEYFSETQRNKGNFPGRFSGRQFSNSRSEMNVSTLELGDSALYLCASSGTQAAGYTFGSGTRLTVV.

There are many counts of this clonotype. This chain joins TRBV12-3 or TRBV12-4 and TRBJ1-2; D is ambiguous. The CDR3 runs to 13 residues. Between the trimmed V and J ends, which lost 3 bases and 7 bases, there was a span of 12 bases. CDR3 bases: TGTGCCAGCAGTTTCTCCCAGGAGCGTGGCTACACCTTC. This encodes CASSFSQERGYTF.

This clonotype was seen repeatedly, ten times or more. The J gene is TRBJ2-1, the V gene TRBV11-2, with 10 bases lining up with TRBD2. Germline-derived CDR1 and CDR2 are SGHAT and FQNNGV. V dropped 2 bases and J dropped 4; count of bases not matched to a gene: 17. This CDR3 spans 20 amino acids. In nucleotides, the CDR3 is TGTGCCAGCAGCTTAAGAGTCGCCGTGGTAGCGGGAGGCAGGTACAATGAGCAGTTCTTC. It translates to CASSLRVAVVAGGRYNEQFF. The variable domain in full, with the rest retrieved from reference TRBV11-2 and TRBJ2-1, is EAGVAQSPRYKIIEKRQSVAFWCNPISGHATLYWYQQILGQGPKLLIQFQNNGVVDDSQLPKDRFSAERLKGVDSTLKIQPAKLEDSAVYLCASSLRVAVVAGGRYNEQFFGPGTRLTVL.

This clonotype was seen a handful of times. The gene calls are TRBV28 and TRBJ2-3; D possibly matches TRBD1 or TRBD2 (6 bases each). The V gene lost 3 bases and the J gene lost 4 bases, with 11 bases spanning the gap. Germline-derived CDR1 and CDR2 are MDHEN and SYDVKM. This CDR3 has 14 residues. The CDR3 bases are TGTGCCAGCAGTTTCGGGGGCACCTCAGATACGCAGTATTTT. Amino acids: CASSFGGTSDTQYF.

This sequence joins TRBV4-1 and TRBJ2-4; D assignment may be TRBD1 or TRBD2 (5 bases each). Germline V gives CDR1 MGHRA, CDR2 YSYEKL. The CDR3 has 20 residues. The germline V and J ends were trimmed by 1 base and 0 bases, with 22 bases remaining between them. Written as DNA, the CDR3 is TGCGCCAGCAGCCAAGTTATACTGGGGATTTCAGGGAGAGCCAAAAACATTCAGTACTTC. Its translation is CASSQVILGISGRAKNIQYF.

The chain joins TRBV7-9 to TRBJ2-1; 8 nucleotides line up with TRBD1. Per germline, CDR1 SEHNR and CDR2 FQNEAQ (reference sequence). This CDR3 contains 16 residues. V lost 1 base and J lost 6; bases outside the gene matches: 8. The CDR3 DNA follows: TGTGCCAGCAGCTTAGGGTTTCGACAGGGGAGCAATGAGCAGTTCTTC. This translates into CASSLGFRQGSNEQFF.

The chain uses TRBV28 and TRBJ2-5; a weak D match, TRBD2 (6 bases). Trimming took off 2 bases at V and 4 bases at J, with 11 bases between the two ends. This CDR3 is built from 14 residues. Germline lookup yields CDR1 MDHEN and CDR2 SYDVKM. CDR3 DNA sequence: TGTGCCAGCAGTTTAGGCGGGGCTCGAGAGACCCAGTACTTC. Protein: CASSLGGARETQYF.

With regard to this clonotype: A much larger clone is a single base away; this may be a read error. This CDR3 reads CATSRDGYEQHF. The CDR3 DNA reads TGTGCCACCAGCAGAGACGGTTACGAGCAGCACTTC. The rearrangement joins TRBV15 to TRBJ2-7; D unclear. Germline V CDR1 and CDR2: LNHNV, YYDKDF (reference sequence). The CDR3 length is 12 residues.

This clonotype was detected ten times or more. The chain employs TRBV5-1 and TRBJ1-1; no reliable D call. This CDR3 has 13 residues. From germline, CDR1 is SGHRS and CDR2 YFSETQ. V dropped 4 bases and J dropped 1 base, with 8 bases sitting between them. The DNA of the CDR3 is TGCGCCAGCAGCGCCTCAACGAACACTGAAGCTTTCTTT. This sequence encodes CASSASTNTEAFF.

This clonotype showed up many times. The rearrangement uses TRBV15 and TRBJ2-7; D is unresolved. Trimming stripped 2 bases from V and 1 base from J, with 12 bases between. This CDR3 is 15 amino acids long. Germline V gives CDR1 LNHNV, CDR2 YYDKDF (reference sequence). The CDR3 reads CATSRKIPGSYEQYF. DNA for the CDR3: TGTGCCACCAGCAGAAAGATCCCCGGATCCTACGAGCAGTACTTC.

V usage is TRBV12-3 or TRBV12-4 and J usage is TRBJ2-3, with a possible D match to TRBD1 (6 bases). This CDR3 is 12 amino acids long. Trimming pared 5 bases from V and 4 bases from J, leaving 7 bases between. CDR3 nucleotides: TGTGCCAGCAGTACAGGGTCAGATACGCAGTATTTT. It yields the protein CASSTGSDTQYF.

In this sample, this clonotype turned up many times. The gene calls are TRBV20-1 and TRBJ2-1, with D possibly called TRBD1 or TRBD2 (5 bases each). CDR3 size: 11 residues. Germline V gives CDR1 DFQATT, CDR2 SNEGSKA (reference sequence). Trimming stripped 4 bases from V and 9 bases from J, with 10 bases between. The CDR3 DNA is TGCAGTGCTACGAGGGGTGGTGAGCAGTTCTTC. Translating it yields CSATRGGEQFF.

This clonotype was recorded many times. The gene calls are TRBV29-1 and TRBJ2-2; no firm D call. Germline V gene sequence: CDR1 SQVTM, CDR2 ANQGSEA. Trimming removed 4 bases at V and 7 bases at J, with 10 bases between. This CDR3 is 12 amino acids long. CDR3 loop: CSVVSFGGELFF. The CDR3 bases are TGCAGCGTTGTAAGTTTCGGCGGGGAGCTGTTTTTT.

This clonotype appeared many times. This chain connects TRBV24-1 to TRBJ1-1; D gene uncertain. With 12 bases removed from V and 11 bases from J, the gap between germline ends came to 12 bases. Germline V gene sequence: CDR1 KGHDR, CDR2 SFDVKD. This CDR3 has 9 residues. The CDR3 reads CAPSEGAFF. The CDR3 DNA is TGTGCCCCCTCAGAAGGTGCTTTCTTT.

This clonotype was seen only a few times. The J gene is TRBJ1-1, the V gene TRBV7-3; a weak D match, TRBD1 (5 bases). The CDR3 is 13 residues long. Trimming took 5 bases from V and 7 from J, leaving 14 bases between them. Germline CDR1 SGHTA, CDR2 FQGTGA. The CDR3 is CASSPGGRFEAFF. The CDR3 DNA reads as TGTGCCAGCAGCCCCGGGGGACGGTTTGAAGCTTTCTTT.

The chain carries TRBV28 and TRBJ2-2, with D unclear. Germline V gene sequence: CDR1 MDHEN, CDR2 SYDVKM. Trimming shortened V by 6 bases and J by 5 bases, and 7 bases separated the two germline ends. CDR3 length: 12 residues. CDR3 bases: TGTGCCAGCAGAGTAGTAACCGGGGAGCTGTTTTTT. Its translation: CASRVVTGELFF.

The chain carries TRBV29-1 and TRBJ1-1; weak D call: TRBD1 (6 bases). The CDR3 is 13 residues long. Germline V gene sequence: CDR1 SQVTM, CDR2 ANQGSEA. Trimming removed 6 bases at V and 4 bases at J, with 15 bases between. The CDR3: CSVRTGLSTEAFF. The CDR3 DNA reads as TGCAGCGTCCGAACAGGGTTATCCACTGAAGCTTTCTTT.

This clonotype was recorded many times. This chain connects TRBV4-1 to TRBJ1-1; D gene ambiguous. The CDR3 runs to 15 residues. CDR1 is MGHRA and CDR2 is YSYEKL in the germline V gene. Trimming took 4 bases from V and 0 from J, leaving 12 bases between them. The CDR3 DNA is TGCGCCAGCAGCCCCGCGGCAGGCTTGAACACTGAAGCTTTCTTT. This translates into CASSPAAGLNTEAFF.

This clonotype was seen repeatedly, ten times or more. V gene TRBV9 combines with J gene TRBJ2-5; D is perhaps TRBD2 (5 bases). There are 14 residues in the CDR3. Germline V CDR1 and CDR2: SGDLS, YYNGEE. Trimming left V 1 base short and J 4 bases short, with 11 bases between. The CDR3 DNA is TGTGCCAGCAGCGTAAGTGACTACCTAGAGACCCAGTACTTC. Protein: CASSVSDYLETQYF.